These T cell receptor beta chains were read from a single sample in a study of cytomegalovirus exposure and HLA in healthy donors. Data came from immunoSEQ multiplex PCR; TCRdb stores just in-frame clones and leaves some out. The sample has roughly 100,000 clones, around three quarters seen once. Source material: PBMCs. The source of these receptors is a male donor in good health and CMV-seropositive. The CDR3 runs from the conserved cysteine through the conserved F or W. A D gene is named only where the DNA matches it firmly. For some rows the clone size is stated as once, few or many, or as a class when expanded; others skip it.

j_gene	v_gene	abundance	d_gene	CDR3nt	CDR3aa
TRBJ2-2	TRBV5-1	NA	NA	TGCGCCAGCATCCCCGGTTCCACCGGGGAGCTGTTTTTT	CASIPGSTGELFF
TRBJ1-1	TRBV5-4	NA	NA	TGTGCCAGCAGCTTGGTTGGGGGGTCCACTGAAGCTTTCTTT	CASSLVGGSTEAFF
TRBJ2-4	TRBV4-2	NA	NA	TGTGTCAGCAGCCAAGATAGGAGCATCCGGGGAAAGGGCATTCAGTACTTC	CVSSQDRSIRGKGIQYF
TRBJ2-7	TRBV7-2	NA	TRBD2	TGTGCCAGCAGCCCCCAGGGACTAGGGGGCGAGCAGTACTTC	CASSPQGLGGEQYF
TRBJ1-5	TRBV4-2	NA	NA	TGTGCCAGCAGCCAACGGAATCAGCCCCAGCATTTT	CASSQRNQPQHF
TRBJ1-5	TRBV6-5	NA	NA	TGTGCCAGCAGTTCCAACGGGGTCGGCAATCAGCCCCAGCATTTT	CASSSNGVGNQPQHF
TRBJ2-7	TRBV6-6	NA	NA	TGTGCCAGCAGTTACTCGGCGGCTGGCTCCTACGAGCAGTACTTC	CASSYSAAGSYEQYF
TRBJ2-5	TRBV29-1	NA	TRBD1	TGCAGCGTTGAGAACAGGGGAGAGACCCAGTACTTC	CSVENRGETQYF
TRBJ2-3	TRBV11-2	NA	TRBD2	TGTGCCAGCAGCCCGGGGAGGGCGACAGATACGCAGTATTTT	CASSPGRATDTQYF
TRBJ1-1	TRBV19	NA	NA	TGTGCCAGTAGTATGAGGGAGACTGAAGCTTTCTTT	CASSMRETEAFF
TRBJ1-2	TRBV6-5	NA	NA	TGTGCCAGCAGTTACTCCCCTGGGGGCTCGGGCTACACCTTC	CASSYSPGGSGYTF
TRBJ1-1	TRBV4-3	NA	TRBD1	TGCGCCAGCAGCCAAGACCCCGGACAGGGGAACACTGAAGCTTTCTTT	CASSQDPGQGNTEAFF
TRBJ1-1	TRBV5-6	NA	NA	TGTGCCAGCAGCTTGGGGGGGGACACTGAAGCTTTCTTT	CASSLGGDTEAFF
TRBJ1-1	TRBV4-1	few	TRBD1	TGCGCCAGCAGCCAAGAGGCAGGGGGCCTCCACTTGAACACTGAAGCTTTCTTT	CASSQEAGGLHLNTEAFF
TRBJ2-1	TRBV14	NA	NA	TGTGCCAGCAGCCAAGATAGAGGAGGCGAAAGCTCCTACAATGAGCAGTTCTTC	CASSQDRGGESSYNEQFF
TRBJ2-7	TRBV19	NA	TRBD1	TGTGCCAGCCGGAACAGGGGGATCTCCTACGAGCAGTACTTC	CASRNRGISYEQYF
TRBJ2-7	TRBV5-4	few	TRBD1	TGTGCCAGCAGCTTCGGACAGGGTTCATACGAGCAGTACTTC	CASSFGQGSYEQYF
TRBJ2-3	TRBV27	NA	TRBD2	TGTGCCAGCAGAACAAAGCGGGGGCCTAGCACAGATACGCAGTATTTT	CASRTKRGPSTDTQYF
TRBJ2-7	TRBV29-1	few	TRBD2	TGCAGCGTTGCTCGCGGGGGGGCGTACGAGCAGTACTTC	CSVARGGAYEQYF
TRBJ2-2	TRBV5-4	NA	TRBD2	TGTGCCAGCAGCCTGACTAGCGGTAACACCGGGGAGCTGTTTTTT	CASSLTSGNTGELFF
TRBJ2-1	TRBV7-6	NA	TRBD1	TGTGCCAGCAGCCCAAGGACAGGGTTAAAGGATGAGCAGTTCTTC	CASSPRTGLKDEQFF
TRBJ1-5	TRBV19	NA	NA	TGTGCCAGTAGGCCTGTCCTAGATCAGCCCCAGCATTTT	CASRPVLDQPQHF
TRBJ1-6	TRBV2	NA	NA	TGTGCCAGCACCTCGGTCCCCTCTTCACCCCTCCACTTT	CASTSVPSSPLHF
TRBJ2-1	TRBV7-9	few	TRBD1	TGTGCCAGCAGCCCCCGGGACAGGGAGAATGAGCAGTTCTTC	CASSPRDRENEQFF
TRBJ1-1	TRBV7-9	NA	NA	TGTGCCAGCAGCCCCCGTCGGGCAGGGGACACTGAAGCTTTCTTT	CASSPRRAGDTEAFF
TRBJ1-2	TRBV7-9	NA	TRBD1	TGTGCCAGCAGCTTAGTGTCCCAGGGGGACTATGGCTACACCTTC	CASSLVSQGDYGYTF
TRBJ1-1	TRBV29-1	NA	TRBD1	TGCAGCGCTCAACAGGGGGCCATGAACACTGAAGCTTTCTTT	CSAQQGAMNTEAFF
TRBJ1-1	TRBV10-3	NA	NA	TGTGCCATCAGTGAGTCCGACAGGAAGAACACTGAAGCTTTCTTT	CAISESDRKNTEAFF
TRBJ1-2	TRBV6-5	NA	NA	TGTGCCAGCAGCGCGGCAGGGAACGACCTTAGGGGCTACACCTTC	CASSAAGNDLRGYTF
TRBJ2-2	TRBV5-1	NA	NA	TGCGCCAGCAGCTTAACTAGGGCTACGAACACCGGGGAGCTGTTTTTT	CASSLTRATNTGELFF
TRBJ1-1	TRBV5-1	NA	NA	TGCGCCAGCAGCTCGGGACACGGAAACACTGAAGCTTTCTTT	CASSSGHGNTEAFF
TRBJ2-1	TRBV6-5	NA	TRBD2	TGTGCCAGCAGCCGGACTAGCGGGGGCTACAATGAGCAGTTCTTC	CASSRTSGGYNEQFF